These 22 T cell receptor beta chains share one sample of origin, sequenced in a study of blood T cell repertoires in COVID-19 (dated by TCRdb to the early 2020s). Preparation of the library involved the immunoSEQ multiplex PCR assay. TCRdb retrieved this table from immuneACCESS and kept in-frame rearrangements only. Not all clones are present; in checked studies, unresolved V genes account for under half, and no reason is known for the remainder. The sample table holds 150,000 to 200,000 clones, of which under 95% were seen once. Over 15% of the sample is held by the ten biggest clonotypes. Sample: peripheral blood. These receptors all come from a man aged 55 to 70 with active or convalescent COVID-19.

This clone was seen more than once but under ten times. The DNA for the CDR3 is TGTGCCAGCAGTTCCGCCGGACAGGGCGACTATGGCTACACCTTC. Translation: CASSSAGQGDYGYTF. This rearrangement joins TRBV6-5 to TRBJ1-2; the match to TRBD1 covers 8 bases. The length of the CDR3 is 15 residues. V lost 4 bases and J lost 3; bases outside the gene matches: 7. Germline V gene lookup returns CDR1 MNHEY and CDR2 SVGAGI.

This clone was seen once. The CDR3 protein is CASSVDRGTGELFF. The DNA for the CDR3 is TGTGCCAGCAGCGTAGACAGGGGTACCGGGGAGCTGTTTTTT. This chain joins TRBV19 and TRBJ2-2; 8 positions match TRBD1. The CDR3 is 14 residues long. V gave up 9 bases and J gave up 5 bases; unmatched junction bases: 8. Germline V gene lookup returns CDR1 LNHDA and CDR2 SQIVND (reference sequence).

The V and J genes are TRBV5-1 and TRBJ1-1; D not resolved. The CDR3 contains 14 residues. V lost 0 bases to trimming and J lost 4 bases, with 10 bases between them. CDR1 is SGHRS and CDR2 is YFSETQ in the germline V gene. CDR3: CASSLEREGTEAFF. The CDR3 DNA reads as TGCGCCAGCAGCTTGGAGCGGGAGGGCACTGAAGCTTTCTTT.

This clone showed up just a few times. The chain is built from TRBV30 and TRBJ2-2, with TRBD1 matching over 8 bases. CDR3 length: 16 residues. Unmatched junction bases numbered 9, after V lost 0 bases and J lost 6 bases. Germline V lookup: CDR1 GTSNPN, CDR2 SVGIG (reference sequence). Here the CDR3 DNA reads TGTGCCTGGAGTGTGTTTATGACAGGGGCTGCCGGGGAGCTGTTTTTT. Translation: CAWSVFMTGAAGELFF.

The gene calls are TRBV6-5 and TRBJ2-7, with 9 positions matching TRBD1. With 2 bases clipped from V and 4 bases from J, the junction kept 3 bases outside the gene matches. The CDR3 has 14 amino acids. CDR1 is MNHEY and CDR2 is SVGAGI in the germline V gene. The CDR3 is CASSYGDRGYEQYF. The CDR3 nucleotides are TGTGCCAGCAGTTACGGAGACAGGGGGTACGAGCAGTACTTC.

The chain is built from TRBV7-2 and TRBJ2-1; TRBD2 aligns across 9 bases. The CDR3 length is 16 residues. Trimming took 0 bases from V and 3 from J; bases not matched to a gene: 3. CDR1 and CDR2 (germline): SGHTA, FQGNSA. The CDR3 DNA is TGTGCCAGCAGCTTAGCGCGGGGGGGCCGCTACAATGAGCAGTTCTTC. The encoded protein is CASSLARGGRYNEQFF.

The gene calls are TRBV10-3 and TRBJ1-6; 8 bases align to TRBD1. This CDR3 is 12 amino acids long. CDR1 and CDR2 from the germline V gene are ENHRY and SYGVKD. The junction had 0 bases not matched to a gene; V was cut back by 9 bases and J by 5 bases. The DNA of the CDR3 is TGTGCCATGGGACAGGATAATTCACCCCTCCACTTT. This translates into CAMGQDNSPLHF.

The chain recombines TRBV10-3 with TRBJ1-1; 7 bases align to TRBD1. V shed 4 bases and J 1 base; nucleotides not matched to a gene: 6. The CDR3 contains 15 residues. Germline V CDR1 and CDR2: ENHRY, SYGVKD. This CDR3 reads CAISVPGQRNTEAFF. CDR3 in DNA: TGTGCCATCAGTGTCCCGGGACAGAGGAACACTGAAGCTTTCTTT.

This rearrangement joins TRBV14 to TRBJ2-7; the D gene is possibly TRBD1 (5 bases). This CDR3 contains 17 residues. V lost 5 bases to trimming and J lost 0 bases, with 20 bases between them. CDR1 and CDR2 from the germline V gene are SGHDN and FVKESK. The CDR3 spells CASSAESGSLFSYEQYF. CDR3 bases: TGTGCCAGCAGCGCGGAATCAGGGTCCCTATTCTCCTACGAGCAGTACTTC.

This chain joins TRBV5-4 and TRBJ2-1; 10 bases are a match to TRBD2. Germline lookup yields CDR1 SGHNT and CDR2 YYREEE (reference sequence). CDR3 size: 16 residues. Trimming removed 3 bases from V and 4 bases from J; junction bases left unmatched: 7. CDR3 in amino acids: CASSSTGTSEYNEQFF. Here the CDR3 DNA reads TGTGCCAGCAGCTCTACCGGGACTAGCGAGTACAATGAGCAGTTCTTC. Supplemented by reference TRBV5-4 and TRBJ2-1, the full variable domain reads ETGVTQSPTHLIKTRGQQVTLRCSSQSGHNTVSWYQQALGQGPQFIFQYYREEENGRGNFPPRFSGLQFPNYSSELNVNALELDDSALYLCASSSTGTSEYNEQFFGPGTRLTVL.

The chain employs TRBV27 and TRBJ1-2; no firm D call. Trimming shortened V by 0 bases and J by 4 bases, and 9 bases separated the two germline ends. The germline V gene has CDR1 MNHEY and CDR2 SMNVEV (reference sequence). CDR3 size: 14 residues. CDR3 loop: CASSLSNSRYGYTF. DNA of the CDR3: TGTGCCAGCAGTTTATCCAACTCACGCTATGGCTACACCTTC.

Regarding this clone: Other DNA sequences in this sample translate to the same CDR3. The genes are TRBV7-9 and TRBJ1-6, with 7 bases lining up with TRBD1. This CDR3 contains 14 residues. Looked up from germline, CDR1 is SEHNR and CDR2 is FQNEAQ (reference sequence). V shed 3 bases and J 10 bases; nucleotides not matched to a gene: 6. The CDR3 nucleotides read TGTGCCAGCAGCTTTACAGGGGTGAACTCACCCCTCCACTTT. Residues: CASSFTGVNSPLHF. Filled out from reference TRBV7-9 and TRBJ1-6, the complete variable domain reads DTGVSQNPRHKITKRGQNVTFRCDPISEHNRLYWYRQTLGQGPEFLTYFQNEAQLEKSRLLSDRFSAERPKGSFSTLEIQRTEQGDSAMYLCASSFTGVNSPLHFGNGTRLTVT.

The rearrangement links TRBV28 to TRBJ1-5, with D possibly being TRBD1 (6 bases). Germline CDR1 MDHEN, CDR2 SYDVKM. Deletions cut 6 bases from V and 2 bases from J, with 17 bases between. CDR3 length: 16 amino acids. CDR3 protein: CASSPLQGSGNQPQHF. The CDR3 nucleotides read TGTGCCAGCAGCCCTCTACAGGGATCGGGCAATCAGCCCCAGCATTTT.

The CDR3 DNA is TGTGCCAGCAGTGAACCTAGGTCGGTGCAAACTGAAGCTTTCTTT. This sequence encodes CASSEPRSVQTEAFF. The chain is built from TRBV6-1 and TRBJ1-1; D remains unclear. Per germline, CDR1 MNHNS and CDR2 SASEGT. With 2 bases removed from V and 5 bases from J, the gap between germline ends came to 15 bases. This CDR3 is 15 amino acids long.

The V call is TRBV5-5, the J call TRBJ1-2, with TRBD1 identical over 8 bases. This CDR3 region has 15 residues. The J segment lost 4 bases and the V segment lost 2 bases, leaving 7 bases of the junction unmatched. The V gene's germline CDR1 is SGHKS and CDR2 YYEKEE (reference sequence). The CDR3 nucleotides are TGTGCCAGCAGCTTAGGCTCAGGGGGCGCCTATGGCTACACCTTC. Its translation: CASSLGSGGAYGYTF.

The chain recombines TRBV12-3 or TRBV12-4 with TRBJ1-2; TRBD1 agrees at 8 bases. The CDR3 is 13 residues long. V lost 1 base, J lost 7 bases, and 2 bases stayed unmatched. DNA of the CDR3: TGTGCCAGCAGTTTAGGACAGGGGTTTGGCTACACCTTC. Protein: CASSLGQGFGYTF.

CDR3 nucleotides: TGCGCCAGCAGCTTGGTCGCGGGGGCACACAATGAGCAGTTCTTC. The encoded protein is CASSLVAGAHNEQFF. The gene calls are TRBV5-1 and TRBJ2-1; tentatively, D is TRBD2 (7 bases). The CDR3 runs to 15 residues. With 0 bases removed from V and 5 bases from J, the gap between germline ends came to 12 bases. Germline V gene sequence: CDR1 SGHRS, CDR2 YFSETQ.

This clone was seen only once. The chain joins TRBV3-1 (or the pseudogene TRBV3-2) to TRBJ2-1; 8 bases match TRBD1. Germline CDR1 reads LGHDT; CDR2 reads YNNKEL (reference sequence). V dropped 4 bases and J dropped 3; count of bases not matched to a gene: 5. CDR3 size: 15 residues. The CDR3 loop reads CASSLAGGIYNEQFF. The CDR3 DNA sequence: TGTGCCAGCAGCCTCGCAGGGGGCATCTACAATGAGCAGTTCTTC.

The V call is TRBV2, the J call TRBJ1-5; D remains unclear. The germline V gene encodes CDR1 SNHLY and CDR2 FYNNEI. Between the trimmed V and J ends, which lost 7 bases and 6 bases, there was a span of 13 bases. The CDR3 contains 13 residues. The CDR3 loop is CASTPEVGQPQHF. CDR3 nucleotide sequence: TGTGCCAGCACTCCGGAGGTGGGTCAGCCCCAGCATTTT.

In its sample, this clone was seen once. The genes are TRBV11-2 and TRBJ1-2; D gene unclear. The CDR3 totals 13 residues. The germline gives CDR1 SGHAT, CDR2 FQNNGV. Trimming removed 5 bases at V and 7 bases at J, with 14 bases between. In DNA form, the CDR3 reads TGTGCCAGCAGCCCCCTCGAGGGCTCTGGCTACACCTTC. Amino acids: CASSPLEGSGYTF.

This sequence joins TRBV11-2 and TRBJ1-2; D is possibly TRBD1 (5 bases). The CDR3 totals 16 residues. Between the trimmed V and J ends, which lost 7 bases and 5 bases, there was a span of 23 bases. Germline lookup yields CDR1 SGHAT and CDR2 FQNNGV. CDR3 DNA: TGTGCCAGCACCATTAGTTCTTCCCGGGGGACTTATGGCTACACCTTC. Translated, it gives CASTISSSRGTYGYTF.

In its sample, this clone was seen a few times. The DNA of the CDR3 is TGTGCTAGTGGTTTGGCCTCGGGACAGGGTTTGGAGCAGTTCTTC. Translating it yields CASGLASGQGLEQFF. J is TRBJ2-1 and V is TRBV12-5, with 9 bases that match TRBD1. CDR3 length: 15 residues. V shed 1 base and J 10 bases; nucleotides not matched to a gene: 8. The V gene's germline CDR1 is LGHNT and CDR2 FRNRAP.